Presented here are 15 T cell receptor beta chains from one specimen sequenced in a study of T cells in Graves' hyperthyroidism and ophthalmopathy. Researchers amplified the TCR beta CDR3 regions from RNA transcripts. TCR CDR3 regions were first amplified by RT-PCR with HTBI primers. TCRdb fed the multiplex PCR reads into MiXCR, producing one record per CDR3 protein. This table has 540,000 or so distinct CDR3 sequences, about 43% appearing once. The sample was peripheral blood or thyroid tissue (not recorded which). Every receptor here comes from an adult woman with Graves' disease, either hyperthyroidism or ophthalmopathy (not recorded which).

This chain connects TRBV12-3 or TRBV12-4 to TRBJ2-7; D remains ambiguous. CDR3 size: 12 residues. Trimming removed 5 bases from V and 7 bases from J, with 12 bases in between. CDR3 in DNA: TGTGCCAGCAGTCTTTCGGTAGGGGAGCAGTACTTC. Its protein is CASSLSVGEQYF.

This clonotype was seen at least ten times. The rearrangement uses TRBV3-1 and TRBJ1-1; 7 bases map to TRBD1. Germline CDR1 is LGHDT and CDR2 is YNNKEL (reference sequence). The CDR3 is 15 amino acids. Trimming at V came to 8 bases and at J to 0 bases, leaving 9 bases not matched to a gene. This CDR3 reads CASGRDSQMNTEAFF. CDR3 nucleotide sequence: TGTGCCAGCGGGAGGGACAGCCAAATGAACACTGAAGCTTTCTTT.

This clonotype was counted at least ten times. The V and J genes are TRBV6-6 and TRBJ1-1; 12 nucleotides agree with TRBD1. V lost 5 bases and J lost 11; bases outside the gene matches: 6. The CDR3 has 13 residues. The germline V gene encodes CDR1 MNHNY and CDR2 SVGAGI (reference sequence). The CDR3 reads CASSHRDRGRAFF. CDR3 DNA: TGTGCCAGCAGTCACCGGGACAGGGGGCGGGCTTTCTTT.

This clonotype has only a few counts. The V call is TRBV7-6, the J call TRBJ2-2, with D perhaps matching TRBD2 (6 bases). Germline assignment: CDR1 SGHVS and CDR2 FNYEAQ. Trimming removed 8 bases at V and 0 bases at J, with 13 bases between. The CDR3 covers 15 residues. The DNA of the CDR3 is TGTGCCAGCGGGGGAGGAGGGTCGAACACCGGGGAGCTGTTTTTT. Translated, it gives CASGGGGSNTGELFF. The full variable domain, its missing parts supplied by reference TRBV7-6 and TRBJ2-2, is GAGVSQSPRYKVTKRGQDVALRCDPISGHVSLYWYRQALGQGPEFLTYFNYEAQQDKSGLPNDRFSAERPEGSISTLTIQRTEQRDSAMYRCASGGGGSNTGELFFGEGSRLTVL.

Worth noting for this clonotype: One base away lies a much larger clone, so this may be a sequencing read error. This sequence joins TRBV10-3 and TRBJ1-2, with a weak D call TRBD1 (5 bases). This CDR3 region has 16 residues. Deletions cut 11 bases from V and 1 base from J, with 23 bases between. CDR1 is ENHRY and CDR2 is SYGVKD in the germline V gene. The CDR3 nucleotides read TGTGCCGCAAGAGGGGCTTCCCTACATAATAACTATGGCTACACCTTC. It encodes CAARGASLHNNYGYTF.

This chain connects TRBV27 to TRBJ1-5; D is undetermined. In germline, CDR1 is MNHEY, CDR2 SMNVEV (reference sequence). This CDR3 has 13 residues. V was trimmed by 7 bases and J by 7 bases, leaving 14 bases between them. CDR3 in DNA: TGTGCCAGCAACCTTGGACGAGACCAGCCCCAGCATTTT. It codes for CASNLGRDQPQHF.

This clonotype was detected many times. This rearrangement joins TRBV20-1 to TRBJ2-5; 8 bases are a match to TRBD2. Germline V gene data show CDR1 as DFQATT and CDR2 as SNEGSKA (reference sequence). V trimming: 4 bases; J trimming: 2 bases; junction bases outside the gene matches: 6. This CDR3 comprises 14 residues. The CDR3 loop is CSAKVAGTQETQYF. CDR3 bases: TGCAGTGCTAAGGTAGCGGGGACTCAAGAGACCCAGTACTTC.

This clonotype was detected ten times or more. The chain uses TRBV7-9 and TRBJ2-7; D tentatively reads TRBD1 or TRBD2 (5 bases each). This CDR3 region has 16 residues. CDR1 is SEHNR and CDR2 is FQNEAQ in the germline V gene (reference sequence). Trimming took off 7 bases at V and 3 bases at J, with 22 bases between the two ends. The CDR3 nucleotides are TGTGCCAGCATCGAACACCCCGGGACCGACGGCTACGAGCAGTACTTC. This codes for CASIEHPGTDGYEQYF.

This clonotype has more than one count but fewer than ten. The rearrangement joins TRBV7-9 to TRBJ2-5, with no clear D. Per the germline V gene, CDR1 is SEHNR and CDR2 is FQNEAQ (reference sequence). CDR3 length: 12 residues. Deletions cut 2 bases from V and 5 bases from J, with 6 bases between. The DNA for the CDR3 is TGTGCCAGCAGCTTATCCTACGAGACCCAGTACTTC. Protein sequence: CASSLSYETQYF.

As regards this clonotype: The junction does not match germline at one end; this may be a read error. This chain links TRBV7-2 with TRBJ1-2, with D unclear. CDR3 length equals 13 residues. Per the germline V gene, CDR1 is SGHTA and CDR2 is FQGNSA. The CDR3 bases are TGTGCCGGCAGCTCAGCTGGTGACTATGGCTACACCTTC. Its translation is CAGSSAGDYGYTF.

This clonotype was picked up many times. The rearrangement links TRBV7-9 to TRBJ2-7; TRBD2 matches 10 bases. The V and J ends lost 0 bases and 4 bases, in that order; junction bases with no gene match: 3. Germline values: CDR1 SEHNR, CDR2 FQNEAQ (reference sequence). The CDR3 is 15 residues long. The CDR3 protein is CASSLAPSGSYEQYF. The CDR3 DNA sequence: TGTGCCAGCAGCTTAGCTCCTAGCGGGAGTTACGAGCAGTACTTC.

The V call is TRBV7-2, the J call TRBJ2-5; 8 bases fit TRBD2. Unmatched junction bases numbered 18, after V lost 6 bases and J lost 9 bases. The CDR3 has 16 amino acids. Germline CDR1 is SGHTA and CDR2 is FQGNSA. The CDR3 is CASRLRSRGASEAQYF. Here the CDR3 DNA reads TGTGCCAGCAGGCTAAGGTCGCGGGGGGCCAGTGAGGCCCAGTACTTC.

The chain combines TRBV7-6 with TRBJ1-2, with D tentatively TRBD1 (5 bases). Germline CDR1 reads SGHVS; CDR2 reads FNYEAQ. V lost 1 base to trimming and J lost 4 bases, with 13 bases between them. The CDR3 is 15 amino acids. The CDR3 DNA is TGTGCCAGCAGCTTAGACCCAGGGAATATCTATGGCTACACCTTC. Protein sequence: CASSLDPGNIYGYTF. The full variable domain, rest sourced from reference TRBV7-6 and TRBJ1-2, is GAGVSQSPRYKVTKRGQDVALRCDPISGHVSLYWYRQALGQGPEFLTYFNYEAQQDKSGLPNDRFSAERPEGSISTLTIQRTEQRDSAMYRCASSLDPGNIYGYTFGSGTRLTVV.

This clonotype was counted ten times or more. This chain's CDR3 is CSAQRGAGSNQPQHF. CDR3 DNA: TGCAGTGCTCAGAGGGGAGCAGGTAGCAATCAGCCCCAGCATTTT. The J gene is TRBJ1-5, the V gene TRBV20-1; weak D call: TRBD1 (5 bases). Germline CDR1 and CDR2: DFQATT and SNEGSKA (reference sequence). V dropped 5 bases and J dropped 0 bases, with 14 bases sitting between them. The CDR3 covers 15 residues.

This clonotype was recorded at least ten times. The rearrangement joins TRBV5-1 to TRBJ2-7; 7 nucleotides line up with TRBD1. Germline assignment: CDR1 SGHRS and CDR2 YFSETQ. V shed 4 bases and J 3 bases; nucleotides not matched to a gene: 10. The length of the CDR3 is 15 residues. CDR3: CASSTTGMSLYEQYF. Here the CDR3 DNA reads TGCGCCAGCAGCACGACAGGGATGTCGCTCTACGAGCAGTACTTC. Based on the CDR3 plus reference TRBV5-1 and TRBJ2-7, the full variable domain is KAGVTQTPRYLIKTRGQQVTLSCSPISGHRSVSWYQQTPGQGLQFLFEYFSETQRNKGNFPGRFSGRQFSNSRSEMNVSTLELGDSALYLCASSTTGMSLYEQYFGPGTRLTVT.